The clone carrying this T cell receptor (beta chain) came up a few times. The data originate from a study of regulatory T cells in long-lasting Graves disease. Building of the TCR beta libraries involved iRepertoire HTBI primers and Arm-PCR of CDR3 regions. Authors' data handling: Among the samples, approximately 60 TRBV and around 15 TRBJ segments were identified. TCRdb ran MiXCR on the multiplex PCR reads and lists one entry per CDR3 protein. Here the V and J calls rest on TCRdb's processing, not on the authors' analysis. This sample yields about 420,000 distinct CDR3 sequences, of which around 17% are seen a single time; 20% to 25% belongs to the top ten. Time point denoted: newly diagnosed GD, antithyroid drugs for less than 3 months. PBMCs were the source of the RNA used for TCR sequencing. CDR1 and CDR2 (germline): SGDLS, YYNGEE. The V end lost 0 bases, the J end lost 1 base, and 8 bases lay between the germline ends. The CDR3 has 15 residues.

The same specimen was also included in a second study, on T cells in Graves' hyperthyroidism and ophthalmopathy.

Sequenced material: peripheral blood mononuclear cells (PBMCs), taken at new diagnosis, from a patient treated with antithyroid drugs. The genes are TRBV9 and TRBJ2-1; D unresolved. This receptor was identified in a woman aged 18-30 years with Graves disease. The CDR3 protein is CASSVGGISYNEQFF. Written as DNA, the CDR3 is TGTGCCAGCAGCGTAGGAGGAATTTCCTACAATGAGCAGTTCTTC. Together with reference TRBV9 and TRBJ2-1, the CDR3 gives the full variable domain: DSGVTQTPKHLITATGQRVTLRCSPRSGDLSVYWYQQSLDQGLQFLIQYYNGEERAKGNILERFSAQQFPDLHSELNLSSLELGDSALYFCASSVGGISYNEQFFGPGTRLTVL.